One sample yielded the 15 T cell receptor beta chains listed below, sequenced in a study of T cell responses to AZD1222 COVID-19 vaccine. TCRdb's copy holds only in-frame clones and misses some; the assay was immunoSEQ multiplex PCR. Here the sample spans fewer than 200,000 clones, roughly 92% being singletons. The source material was peripheral blood, sampled on day 0 of AZD1222 vaccination. The receptor source for this set is an adult in good health.

This clone was recorded only once. This chain uses TRBV27 with TRBJ1-5; TRBD1 aligns across 9 bases. Germline-derived CDR1 and CDR2 are MNHEY and SMNVEV (reference sequence). The CDR3 runs to 14 residues. The junction had 3 bases not matched to a gene; V was cut back by 2 bases and J by 7 bases. CDR3 DNA: TGTGCCAGCAGTTTAAGGACAGGGGACCAGCCCCAGCATTTT. Amino acids: CASSLRTGDQPQHF.

CDR3 loop: CASRRSGSVSNTGELFF. The CDR3, as DNA: TGCGCCAGCCGGAGGAGCGGGAGTGTTTCGAACACCGGGGAGCTGTTTTTT. The chain links TRBV5-1 to TRBJ2-2; 8 bases match TRBD2. The CDR3 is made up of 17 amino acids. Trimming took 7 bases from V and 0 from J; bases not matched to a gene: 11. Germline CDR1 SGHRS, CDR2 YFSETQ.

V usage is TRBV7-9 and J usage is TRBJ1-2; D is ambiguous. Trimming took off 7 bases at V and 8 bases at J, with 14 bases between the two ends. This CDR3 is built from 12 residues. Germline V gives CDR1 SEHNR, CDR2 FQNEAQ (reference sequence). CDR3 DNA: TGTGCCAGCACCGAGCTATCCGGGGGCTACACCTTC. Translating it yields CASTELSGGYTF.

The V gene is TRBV3-1 (or the pseudogene TRBV3-2), the J gene TRBJ2-1; 11 bases agree with TRBD2. Germline lookup yields CDR1 LGHDT and CDR2 YNNKEL (reference sequence). V lost 6 bases and J lost 8; bases outside the gene matches: 9. This CDR3 has 15 amino acids. The DNA for the CDR3 is TGTGCCAGCAGAACTAGCGGGGGCCCTAAAGATGAGCAGTTCTTC. Its translation: CASRTSGGPKDEQFF.

This clone has just one count. This chain connects TRBV7-9 to TRBJ1-1, with a tentative D call TRBD1 (6 bases). Between the trimmed V and J ends, which lost 5 bases and 1 base, there was a span of 11 bases. Germline V gene lookup returns CDR1 SEHNR and CDR2 FQNEAQ (reference sequence). This CDR3 has 14 amino acids. The CDR3 bases are TGTGCCAGCAGCCCAGGGACACCGAACACTGAAGCTTTCTTT. Amino acid sequence: CASSPGTPNTEAFF.

J is TRBJ2-7 and V is TRBV18; a possible D gene is TRBD2 (5 bases). From germline, CDR1 is KGHSH and CDR2 LQKENI. The CDR3 totals 14 residues. V was clipped by 6 bases and J by 2 bases, with 14 bases between them. The CDR3 DNA is TGTGCCAGCTCCCTTACACCCGGGACCTACGAGCAGTACTTC. Translated: CASSLTPGTYEQYF.

CDR3 amino acids: CASSVELLGDTQYF. The CDR3 nucleotides read TGTGCCAGCAGCGTAGAACTCCTGGGAGATACGCAGTATTTT. The chain is built from TRBV9 and TRBJ2-3; unclear D gene. The length of the CDR3 is 14 residues. CDR1 is SGDLS and CDR2 is YYNGEE in the germline V gene. V lost 0 bases, J lost 5 bases, and 10 bases lay in between.

The chain is built from TRBV30 and TRBJ1-4, with 12 bases matching TRBD1. There are 16 residues in the CDR3. The junction had 11 bases not matched to a gene; V was cut back by 5 bases and J by 7 bases. CDR1 is GTSNPN, CDR2 SVGIG, per germline (reference sequence). CDR3 DNA: TGTGCCTGGGGATTGGGGACAGGGGGCCCTGGTGAAAAACTGTTTTTT. Translating gives CAWGLGTGGPGEKLFF.

The J gene is TRBJ1-2, the V gene TRBV29-1; no definite D call. Germline CDR1 SQVTM, CDR2 ANQGSEA. The V and J ends lost 7 bases and 4 bases respectively, with 16 bases between them. The CDR3 contains 13 residues. The CDR3 nucleotides are TGCAGCGCTCCTTCACAGACCACCTATGGCTACACCTTC. It specifies CSAPSQTTYGYTF.

The V call is TRBV6-5, the J call TRBJ1-6; a weak D match, TRBD1 (5 bases). The CDR3 loop spans 14 amino acids. Trimming removed 8 bases from V and 6 bases from J, with 14 bases in between. Germline V CDR1 and CDR2: MNHEY, SVGAGI. CDR3 bases: TGTGCCAGCCTCCGGGACGCGCTTAATTCACCCCTCCACTTT. Translating gives CASLRDALNSPLHF.

J is TRBJ2-2 and V is TRBV3-1 (or the pseudogene TRBV3-2); D gene ambiguous. V was trimmed by 6 bases and J by 0 bases, leaving 8 bases between them. This CDR3 spans 14 amino acids. Germline CDR1 reads LGHDT; CDR2 reads YNNKEL (reference sequence). The CDR3 DNA sequence: TGTGCCAGCAGGATCGGCACGAACACCGGGGAGCTGTTTTTT. Translating gives CASRIGTNTGELFF.

The chain is built from TRBV4-1 and TRBJ2-7; D gene uncertain. Germline-derived CDR1 and CDR2 are MGHRA and YSYEKL. The CDR3 runs to 14 residues. Deletions cut 1 base from V and 0 bases from J, with 7 bases between. The CDR3 region is CASSQVRSSYEQYF. CDR3 DNA: TGCGCCAGCAGCCAAGTAAGGAGCTCCTACGAGCAGTACTTC.

This clone was counted a single time. The rearrangement uses TRBV30 and TRBJ2-6; D not certain. The germline V and J ends were trimmed by 4 bases and 0 bases, with 19 bases remaining between them. Germline-derived CDR1 and CDR2 are GTSNPN and SVGIG (reference sequence). The CDR3 is 18 residues long. The DNA of the CDR3 is TGTGCCTGGACTAGAGGACCCCGAGGAATCTCTGGGGCCAACGTCCTGACTTTC. This encodes CAWTRGPRGISGANVLTF.

The chain combines TRBV5-1 with TRBJ2-3, with 11 bases lining up with TRBD2. V was clipped by 5 bases and J by 4 bases; unmatched bases: 9. Germline loops: CDR1 SGHRS, CDR2 YFSETQ. The CDR3 loop spans 16 amino acids. In DNA form, the CDR3 reads TGCGCCAGCAGTCGTGATCTAGCGGGGGGTTCAGATACGCAGTATTTT. It is translated as CASSRDLAGGSDTQYF. The variable domain in full, completed from reference TRBV5-1 and TRBJ2-3, reads KAGVTQTPRYLIKTRGQQVTLSCSPISGHRSVSWYQQTPGQGLQFLFEYFSETQRNKGNFPGRFSGRQFSNSRSEMNVSTLELGDSALYLCASSRDLAGGSDTQYFGPGTRLTVL.

This clone was observed once. V is TRBV7-2 and J is TRBJ2-7, with 9 bases that match TRBD1. The CDR3 spans 14 residues. Germline assignment: CDR1 SGHTA and CDR2 FQGNSA. V lost 5 bases and J lost 4; bases outside the gene matches: 6. Written as DNA, the CDR3 is TGTGCCAGCAGCCACAGGGGGCCAGTTTACGAGCAGTACTTC. Amino acid sequence: CASSHRGPVYEQYF.